The sequence of this TCR beta chain was determined in a study of T cells after yellow fever vaccination. Study-wide background: Preparation of fractions with low cell numbers was performed using SMART-Seq v4 Ultra Low Input. Study-level results: The secondary response peaked faster, at day 5 versus 15, but was weaker. A large majority of primary-vaccination clones showed up again after the booster (about 96% CD4, almost 90% CD8). Among all clonotypes, a small share was observed in both CD4 and CD8 compartments.

Germline values: CDR1 MNHNS, CDR2 SASEGT. This CDR3 has 12 amino acids. MiXCR was run by TCRdb on the 5' RACE reads, yielding one entry per CDR3 protein. Among about 350,000 distinct CDR3 sequences listed, roughly 4.3% were seen once. The sample holds a few counts of this clonotype. Its antigen is unidentified. Germline and junction disagree at one end, which may indicate a read error. The TCR sequence derives from a man aged 18 to 29 who received the YFV17D yellow fever vaccine. The starting material was PBMCs, obtained 5 days after the yellow fever booster vaccination. The V and J genes are TRBV6-1 and TRBJ1-2, with D unclear. CDR3 loop: CASSENSYRYTF. CDR3 DNA sequence: TGTGCCAGCAGTGAAAACAGCTATCGCTACACCTTC.